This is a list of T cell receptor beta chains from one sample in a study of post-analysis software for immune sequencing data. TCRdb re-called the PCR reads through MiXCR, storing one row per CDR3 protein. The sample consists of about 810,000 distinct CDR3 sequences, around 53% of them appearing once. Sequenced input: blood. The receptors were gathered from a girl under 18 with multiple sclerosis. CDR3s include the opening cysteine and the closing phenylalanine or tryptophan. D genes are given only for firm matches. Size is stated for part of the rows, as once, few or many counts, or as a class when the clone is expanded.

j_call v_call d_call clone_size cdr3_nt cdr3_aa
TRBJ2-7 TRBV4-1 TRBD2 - TGCGCCAGCAGCCATTCCGGACTAGCGGGATCATACGAGCAGTACTTC CASSHSGLAGSYEQYF
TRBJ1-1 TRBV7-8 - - TGTGCCAGCAGCACCGGTCTGACTGAAGCTTTCTTT CASSTGLTEAFF
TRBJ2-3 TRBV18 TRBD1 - TGTGCCAGCTCACTGGACAGGGGGAGTCGGACGCAGTATTTT CASSLDRGSRTQYF
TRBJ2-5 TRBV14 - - TGTGCCAGCAGCCAGCCAGGGTGGGAGACCCAGTACTTC CASSQPGWETQYF
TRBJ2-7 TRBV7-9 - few TGTGCCAGCAGCTTAGAAGGACGGTCCTACGAGCAGTACTTC CASSLEGRSYEQYF
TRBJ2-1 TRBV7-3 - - TGTGCCAGCAGCTTGAACGGGGTATTATCGAATGAGCAGTTCTTC CASSLNGVLSNEQFF
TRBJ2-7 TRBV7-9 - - TGTGCCAGCAGCCCCGTGGCAGCGAGCTCCTACGAGCAGTACTTC CASSPVAASSYEQYF
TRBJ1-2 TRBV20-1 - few TGCAGTGCTGGACCGACGGGGGCGAGGAACAACTATGGCTACACCTTC CSAGPTGARNNYGYTF
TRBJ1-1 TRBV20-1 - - TGCAGTACCTGGCGGGGGCCCTCGAACACTGAAGCTTTCTTT CSTWRGPSNTEAFF
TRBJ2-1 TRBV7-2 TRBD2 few TGTGCCAGCAGCTTACGGGGGGGAGTCAATGAGCAGTTCTTC CASSLRGGVNEQFF
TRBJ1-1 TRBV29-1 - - TGCAGCGGCATCCAGGGGGAAGCTTTCTTT CSGIQGEAFF
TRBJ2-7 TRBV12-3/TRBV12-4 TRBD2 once TGTGCCAGCAGGAGCACTAGCGGGTATTACAATGAGCAGTACTTC CASRSTSGYYNEQYF
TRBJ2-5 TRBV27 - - TGTGCCAGCAGTTTAAGGCCCCCAGTCCTAGCGTCCAATGGGGAGACCCAGTACTTC CASSLRPPVLASNGETQYF
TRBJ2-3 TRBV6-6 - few TGTGCCAGCGGTCATGACATGTCTAGCACAGATACGCAGTATTTT CASGHDMSSTDTQYF
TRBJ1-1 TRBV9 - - TGTGCCAGCAGCGTAGGGGCAGGGTTGAACACTGAAGCTTTCTTT CASSVGAGLNTEAFF
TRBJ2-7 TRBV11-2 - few TGTGCCAGCAGCTTAGGAATCGAGACTATCGAGTACGAGCAGTACTTC CASSLGIETIEYEQYF
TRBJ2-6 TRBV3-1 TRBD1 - TGTGCCAGCAGCCAAGATCCACCCGGGACAGGAGGGTCTGGGGCCAACGTCCTGACTTTC CASSQDPPGTGGSGANVLTF
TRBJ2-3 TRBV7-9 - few TGTGCCAGCAGCTTACTAGACACAGATACGCAGTATTTT CASSLLDTDTQYF
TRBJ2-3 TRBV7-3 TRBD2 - TGTGCCAGCAGCTTCGAACCCCGATCACTAGCGGGGGCAGATACGCAGTATTTT CASSFEPRSLAGADTQYF
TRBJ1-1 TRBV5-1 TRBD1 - TGCGCCAGCAGCTTTATGGACAGGATGGACACTGAAGCTTTCTTT CASSFMDRMDTEAFF
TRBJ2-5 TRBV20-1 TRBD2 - TGCAGTGCTACACCTATAGCGGGGGGGCAAGAGACCCAGTACTTC CSATPIAGGQETQYF
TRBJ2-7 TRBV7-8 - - TGTGCCAGCAGCTTAGGATCCCCTCCATCCGAGCAGTACTTC CASSLGSPPSEQYF
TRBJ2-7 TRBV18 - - TGTGCCAGCTCACCAACAGCCCTACACTACGAGCAGTACTTC CASSPTALHYEQYF
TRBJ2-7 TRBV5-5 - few TGTGCCAGCAGCTTGGTCAGCAGCGGCGAGCAGTACTTC CASSLVSSGEQYF
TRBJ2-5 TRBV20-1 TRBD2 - TGCAGTGCTCCCCGCCTGGGACTACTAGAGACCCAGTACTTC CSAPRLGLLETQYF
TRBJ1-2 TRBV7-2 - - TGTGCCAGCAGCCCCGGTGGACACACCTTC CASSPGGHTF
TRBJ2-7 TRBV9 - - TGTGCCAGCAGCCAGGGGGGCAGGGCCAACTACGAGCAGTACTTC CASSQGGRANYEQYF
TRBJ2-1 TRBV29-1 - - TGCAGCGTTGAGAAGGAGACGACCTACAATGAGCAGTTCTTC CSVEKETTYNEQFF